The next 17 T cell receptor beta chains were all read from a single sample in a study of breast tumors, draining lymph nodes, adjacent tissues. Each CDR3 protein gets one entry after TCRdb re-called the multiplex PCR reads with MiXCR. The sample lists approximately 45,000 distinct CDR3 sequences; about 23% were seen once. The sample was breast tumor tissue. The receptor source for this set is a female donor with breast cancer. Some clones in this sample may be carry-over from other donors' samples.

Many counts were recorded for this clonotype. This sequence joins TRBV2 and TRBJ2-2; no reliable D call. Germline assignment: CDR1 SNHLY and CDR2 FYNNEI. The CDR3 length is 15 residues. Deletions cut 4 bases from V and 2 bases from J, with 11 bases between. CDR3 in amino acids: CASSAESTNTGELFF. The CDR3, as DNA: TGTGCCAGCAGTGCAGAGAGTACAAACACCGGGGAGCTGTTTTTT.

In regard to this clonotype: A single base separates this from a much larger clone, so it may be a read error. The chain recombines TRBV12-3 or TRBV12-4 with TRBJ2-1; TRBD2 might be the D (6 bases). The CDR3 runs to 19 residues. CDR3 sequence (DNA): TGTGCCAGCAGTCCCAAGGAGCCGGGACTCACAAACTCCCACAATGAGCAGTTCTTC. Its translation is CASSPKEPGLTNSHNEQFF.

This clonotype showed up many times. The chain uses TRBV27 and TRBJ2-1; TRBD2 is a possible D gene (6 bases). Germline lookup yields CDR1 MNHEY and CDR2 SMNVEV (reference sequence). The CDR3 has 15 residues. The germline V and J ends were trimmed by 0 bases and 7 bases, with 13 bases remaining between them. The chain's CDR3 is CASSLSPTSLNEQFF. The CDR3 nucleotides read TGTGCCAGCAGTTTATCCCCGACTAGTTTGAATGAGCAGTTCTTC.

The gene calls are TRBV15 and TRBJ1-4; the D gene is possibly TRBD1 (5 bases). This CDR3 comprises 15 residues. The V and J ends lost 1 base and 5 bases respectively, with 11 bases between them. CDR1 and CDR2 from the germline V gene are LNHNV and YYDKDF (reference sequence). Here the CDR3 DNA reads TGTGCCACCAGCAGAGTTCAGGGCCAAAATGAAAAACTGTTTTTT. It codes for CATSRVQGQNEKLFF.

This clonotype was recorded many times. V usage is TRBV19 and J usage is TRBJ2-2; 7 nucleotides line up with TRBD2. Looked up from germline, CDR1 is LNHDA and CDR2 is SQIVND (reference sequence). Trimming at V came to 6 bases and at J to 7 bases, leaving 2 bases not matched to a gene. The CDR3 is made up of 12 amino acids. CDR3 in DNA: TGTGCCAGTAGGACTAGCATCGGGGAGCTGTTTTTT. It yields the protein CASRTSIGELFF.

This clonotype appeared many times. This rearrangement joins TRBV5-4 to TRBJ1-5, with TRBD1 matching 7 bases. Unmatched junction bases numbered 4, after V lost 4 bases and J lost 3 bases. Germline CDR1 and CDR2: SGHNT and YYREEE (reference sequence). There are 14 residues in the CDR3. DNA for the CDR3: TGTGCCAGCAGCCCCGGGACAGACAATCAGCCCCAGCATTTT. It is translated as CASSPGTDNQPQHF.

Points on this clonotype: The conserved closing phenylalanine or tryptophan is absent in this CDR3, likely reflecting a read error. This rearrangement joins TRBV7-8 to TRBJ1-6, with D perhaps TRBD1 (5 bases). The CDR3 has 14 amino acids. Germline CDR1 SGHVS, CDR2 FQNEAQ. V was trimmed by 2 bases and J by 10 bases, leaving 12 bases between them. CDR3 in amino acids: CASSLSGAQSPLHS. The CDR3 DNA reads TGTGCCAGCAGCTTATCTGGGGCACAATCACCCCTCCACTCT.

In this sample, this clonotype turned up many times. The chain recombines TRBV12-3 or TRBV12-4 with TRBJ1-5; possibly TRBD1 for D (6 bases). This CDR3 comprises 14 residues. V gave up 3 bases and J gave up 5 bases, with 11 bases separating them. The CDR3 loop is CASSFASGDQPQHF. For the CDR3, the DNA is TGTGCCAGCAGTTTTGCGTCAGGGGATCAGCCCCAGCATTTT.

This clonotype was recorded once. This chain joins TRBV20-1 and TRBJ1-4; no clear D gene. Germline CDR1 is DFQATT and CDR2 is SNEGSKA (reference sequence). V was shortened by 5 bases and J by 0 bases, with 4 bases between the two germline ends. The length of the CDR3 is 12 residues. CDR3 DNA: TGCAGTGCTCCCTCAACTAATGAAAAACTGTTTTTT. Its translation: CSAPSTNEKLFF.

V gene TRBV9 combines with J gene TRBJ1-5; D might be TRBD1 (5 bases). The CDR3 contains 14 residues. Trimming pared 4 bases from V and 0 bases from J, leaving 8 bases between. CDR1 and CDR2 (germline): SGDLS, YYNGEE. CDR3 nucleotides: TGTGCCAGCAGCTCACAGGATAGCAATCAGCCCCAGCATTTT. Protein: CASSSQDSNQPQHF.

In its sample, this clonotype was seen a few times. The chain recombines TRBV18 with TRBJ2-5; a weak D match, TRBD2 (5 bases). CDR3 length: 18 residues. Per the germline V gene, CDR1 is KGHSH and CDR2 is LQKENI. Trimming left V 1 base short and J 2 bases short, with 20 bases between. This chain's CDR3 is CASSPLYNPRESQETQYF. In nucleotides, the CDR3 is TGTGCCAGCTCACCACTTTATAACCCGAGGGAATCTCAAGAGACCCAGTACTTC.

The J gene is TRBJ1-1, the V gene TRBV5-1; weak D call: TRBD1 (5 bases). CDR1 and CDR2 (germline): SGHRS, YFSETQ. The V end was cut by 1 base, the J end by 0 bases, with 16 bases between. The CDR3 has 17 residues. CDR3 sequence (DNA): TGCGCCAGCAGCTTGACCCCCCGACAGTTCATGAACACTGAAGCTTTCTTT. This translates into CASSLTPRQFMNTEAFF.

A word on this clonotype: This clone may be a read error of a much larger clone one base away. The chain couples TRBV6-1 to TRBJ1-5; D remains unclear. The CDR3 loop spans 13 amino acids. Germline assignment: CDR1 MNHNS and CDR2 SASEGT. CDR3 in DNA: TGTGCCAGCAGTGACGGAGCCATCCAGCTCCAGCATTTT. It codes for CASSDGAIQLQHF.

The chain carries TRBV11-2 and TRBJ2-7; 7 bases line up with TRBD2. Germline CDR1 and CDR2: SGHAT and FQNNGV. There are 14 residues in the CDR3. Germline trimming cut 5 bases from V and 4 bases from J; bases unmatched to any gene: 8. The CDR3: CASSPLASGYEQYF. In DNA form, the CDR3 reads TGTGCCAGCAGCCCCTTGGCTAGCGGATACGAGCAGTACTTC. The full variable domain, its missing parts supplied by reference TRBV11-2 and TRBJ2-7, is EAGVAQSPRYKIIEKRQSVAFWCNPISGHATLYWYQQILGQGPKLLIQFQNNGVVDDSQLPKDRFSAERLKGVDSTLKIQPAKLEDSAVYLCASSPLASGYEQYFGPGTRLTVT.

This clonotype was observed at least ten times. V usage is TRBV20-1 and J usage is TRBJ1-2; D perhaps matches TRBD1 (5 bases). This CDR3 is 14 amino acids long. V lost 5 bases, J lost 2 bases, and 15 bases lay in between. Per germline, CDR1 DFQATT and CDR2 SNEGSKA (reference sequence). The CDR3 loop reads CSAGGGTANYGYTF. The CDR3 DNA follows: TGCAGTGCTGGGGGGGGGACCGCGAACTATGGCTACACCTTC.

Of note for this clonotype: A much larger clone lies a single base off, so this may be a read error. The chain has TRBV5-4 and TRBJ2-2; weak D call: TRBD2 (6 bases). Germline V lookup: CDR1 SGHNT, CDR2 YYREEE (reference sequence). V lost 2 bases, J lost 4 bases, and 9 bases lay in between. The CDR3 runs 14 residues. In nucleotides, the CDR3 is TGTGCCAGCAGCTTAAGGCGGGGCACCGGGGAGCTGTTTTTT. Its translation: CASSLRRGTGELFF.

This clonotype was picked up many times. This chain connects TRBV5-1 to TRBJ1-3, with D possibly TRBD1 on 6 matching bases. The CDR3 is 15 amino acids. Between the trimmed V and J ends, which lost 5 bases and 3 bases, there was a span of 15 bases. Germline lookup yields CDR1 SGHRS and CDR2 YFSETQ. The CDR3 protein is CASSPGVGLGNTIYF. The DNA for the CDR3 is TGCGCCAGCAGTCCAGGGGTTGGGCTTGGAAACACCATATATTTT.